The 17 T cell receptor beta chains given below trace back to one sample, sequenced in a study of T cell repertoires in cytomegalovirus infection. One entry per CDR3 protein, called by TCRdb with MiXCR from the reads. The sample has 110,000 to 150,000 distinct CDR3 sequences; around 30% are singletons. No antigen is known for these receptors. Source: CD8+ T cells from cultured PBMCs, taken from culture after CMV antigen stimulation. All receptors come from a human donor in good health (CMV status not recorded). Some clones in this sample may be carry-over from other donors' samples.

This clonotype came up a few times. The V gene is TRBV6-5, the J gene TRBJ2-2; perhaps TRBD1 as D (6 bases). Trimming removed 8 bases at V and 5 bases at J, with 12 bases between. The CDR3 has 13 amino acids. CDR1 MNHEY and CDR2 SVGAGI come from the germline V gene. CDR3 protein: CASAFGTTGELFF. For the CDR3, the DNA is TGTGCCAGCGCCTTCGGGACAACCGGGGAGCTGTTTTTT.

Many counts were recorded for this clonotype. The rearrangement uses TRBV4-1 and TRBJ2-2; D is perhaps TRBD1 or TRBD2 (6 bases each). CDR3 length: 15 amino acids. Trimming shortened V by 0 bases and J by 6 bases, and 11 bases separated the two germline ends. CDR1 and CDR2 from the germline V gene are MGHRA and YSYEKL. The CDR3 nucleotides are TGCGCCAGCAGCCAAGATTGGAGGGGGTCCGGGGAGCTGTTTTTT. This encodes CASSQDWRGSGELFF.

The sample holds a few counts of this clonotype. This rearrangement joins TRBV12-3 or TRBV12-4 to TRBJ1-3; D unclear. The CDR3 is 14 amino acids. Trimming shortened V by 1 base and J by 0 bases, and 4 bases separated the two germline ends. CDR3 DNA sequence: TGTGCCAGCAGTTTAGGTTCCTCTGGAAACACCATATATTTT. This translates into CASSLGSSGNTIYF.

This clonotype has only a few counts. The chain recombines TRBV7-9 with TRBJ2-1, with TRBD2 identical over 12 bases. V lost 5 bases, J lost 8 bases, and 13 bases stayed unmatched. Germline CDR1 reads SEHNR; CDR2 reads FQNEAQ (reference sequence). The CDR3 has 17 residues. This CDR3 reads CASSPKSLLAGGDEQFF. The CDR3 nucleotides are TGTGCCAGCAGCCCCAAGTCCTTACTAGCGGGGGGAGATGAGCAGTTCTTC.

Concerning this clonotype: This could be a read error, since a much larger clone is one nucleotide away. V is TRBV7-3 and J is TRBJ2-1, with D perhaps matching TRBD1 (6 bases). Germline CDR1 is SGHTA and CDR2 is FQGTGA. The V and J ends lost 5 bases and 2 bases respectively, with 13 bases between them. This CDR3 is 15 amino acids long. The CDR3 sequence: CASSTTGSPYNEQFF. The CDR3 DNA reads TGTGCCAGCAGCACGACAGGTTCCCCCTACAATGAGCAGTTCTTC.

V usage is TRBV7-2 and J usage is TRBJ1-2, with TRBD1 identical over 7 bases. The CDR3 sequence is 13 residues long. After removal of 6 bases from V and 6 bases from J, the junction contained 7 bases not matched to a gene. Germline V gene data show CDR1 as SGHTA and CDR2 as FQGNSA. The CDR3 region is CASSWTGGDGYTF. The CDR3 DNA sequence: TGTGCCAGCAGTTGGACAGGAGGGGATGGCTACACCTTC.

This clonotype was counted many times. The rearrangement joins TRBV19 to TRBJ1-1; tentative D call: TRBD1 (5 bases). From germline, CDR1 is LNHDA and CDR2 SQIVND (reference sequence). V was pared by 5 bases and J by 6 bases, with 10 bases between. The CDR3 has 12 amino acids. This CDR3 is CASSWGLAEAFF. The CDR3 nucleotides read TGTGCCAGTAGTTGGGGACTGGCTGAAGCTTTCTTT.

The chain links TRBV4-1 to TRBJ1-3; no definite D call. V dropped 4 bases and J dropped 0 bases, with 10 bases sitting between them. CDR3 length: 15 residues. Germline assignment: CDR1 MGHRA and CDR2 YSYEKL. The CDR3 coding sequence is TGCGCCAGCAGCCTGGGAACCGGCTCTGGAAACACCATATATTTT. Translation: CASSLGTGSGNTIYF.

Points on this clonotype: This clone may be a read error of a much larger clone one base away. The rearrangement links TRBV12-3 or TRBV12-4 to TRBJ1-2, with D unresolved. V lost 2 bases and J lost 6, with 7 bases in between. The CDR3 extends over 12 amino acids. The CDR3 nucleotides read TGTGCCAGCAGTTTAAGCCTCCATGGCTACACCTTC. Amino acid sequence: CASSLSLHGYTF.

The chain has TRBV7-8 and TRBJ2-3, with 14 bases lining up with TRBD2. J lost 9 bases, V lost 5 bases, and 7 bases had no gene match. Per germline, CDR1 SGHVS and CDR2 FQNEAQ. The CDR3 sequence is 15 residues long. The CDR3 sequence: CASSGRTSGGITQYF. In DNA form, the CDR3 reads TGTGCCAGCAGCGGCAGGACTAGCGGGGGGATAACGCAGTATTTT.

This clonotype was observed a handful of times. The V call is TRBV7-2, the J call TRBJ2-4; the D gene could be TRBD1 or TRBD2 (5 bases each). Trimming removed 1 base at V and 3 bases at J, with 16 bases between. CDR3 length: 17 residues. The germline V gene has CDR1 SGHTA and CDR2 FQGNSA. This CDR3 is CASSLVLDQRGKNIQYF. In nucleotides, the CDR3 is TGTGCCAGCAGCTTAGTACTAGATCAGAGGGGCAAAAACATTCAGTACTTC.

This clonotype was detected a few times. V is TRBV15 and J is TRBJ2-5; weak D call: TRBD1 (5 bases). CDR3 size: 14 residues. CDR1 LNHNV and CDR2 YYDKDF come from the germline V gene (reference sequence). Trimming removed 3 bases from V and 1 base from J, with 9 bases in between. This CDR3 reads CATSSDSAQETQYF. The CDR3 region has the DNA TGTGCCACCAGCAGCGACAGTGCCCAAGAGACCCAGTACTTC.

The CDR3 region has the DNA TGCGCCAGCAGCCAATGGACGGGGATGAACACTGAAGCTTTCTTT. Its protein is CASSQWTGMNTEAFF. J is TRBJ1-1 and V is TRBV4-1; D unresolved. Looked up from germline, CDR1 is MGHRA and CDR2 is YSYEKL. The CDR3 has 15 residues. Trimming pared 2 bases from V and 0 bases from J, leaving 10 bases between.

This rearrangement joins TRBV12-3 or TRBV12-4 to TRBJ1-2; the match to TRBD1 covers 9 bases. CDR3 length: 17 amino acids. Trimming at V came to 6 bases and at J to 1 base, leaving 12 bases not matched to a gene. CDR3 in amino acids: CASRHYTDRGNNYGYTF. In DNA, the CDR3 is TGTGCCAGCAGGCACTACACAGACAGGGGGAATAACTATGGCTACACCTTC.

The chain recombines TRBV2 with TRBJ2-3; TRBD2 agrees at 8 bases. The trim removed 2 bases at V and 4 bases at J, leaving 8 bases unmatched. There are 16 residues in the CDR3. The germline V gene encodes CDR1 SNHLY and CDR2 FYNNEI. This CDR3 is CASSESGGGISDTQYF. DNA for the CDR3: TGTGCCAGCAGTGAATCCGGCGGGGGGATTTCAGATACGCAGTATTTT.

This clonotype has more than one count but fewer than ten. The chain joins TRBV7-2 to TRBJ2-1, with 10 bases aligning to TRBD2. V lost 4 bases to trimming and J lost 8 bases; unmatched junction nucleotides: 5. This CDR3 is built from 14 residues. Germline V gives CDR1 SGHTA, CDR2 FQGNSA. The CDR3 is CASSSSGGAHEQFF. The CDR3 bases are TGTGCCAGCAGCTCCAGCGGGGGGGCACATGAGCAGTTCTTC.

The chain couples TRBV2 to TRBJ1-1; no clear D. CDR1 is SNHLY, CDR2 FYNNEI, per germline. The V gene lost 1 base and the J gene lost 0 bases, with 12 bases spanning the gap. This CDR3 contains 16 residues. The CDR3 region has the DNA TGTGCCAGCAGTGAAGAACAAGGTTCCATGAACACTGAAGCTTTCTTT. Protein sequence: CASSEEQGSMNTEAFF.